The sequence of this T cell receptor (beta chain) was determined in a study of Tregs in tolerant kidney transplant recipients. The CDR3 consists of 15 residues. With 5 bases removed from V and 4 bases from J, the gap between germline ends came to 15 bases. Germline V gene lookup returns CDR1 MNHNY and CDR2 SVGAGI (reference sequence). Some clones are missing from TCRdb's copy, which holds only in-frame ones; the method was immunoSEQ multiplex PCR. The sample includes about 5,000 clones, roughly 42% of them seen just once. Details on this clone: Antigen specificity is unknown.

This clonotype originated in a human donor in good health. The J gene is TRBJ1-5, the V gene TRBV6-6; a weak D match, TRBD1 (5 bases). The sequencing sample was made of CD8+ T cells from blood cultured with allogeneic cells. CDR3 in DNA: TGTGCCAGCAGTACCGCTCAGACAGTGAATCAGCCCCAGCATTTT. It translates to CASSTAQTVNQPQHF.